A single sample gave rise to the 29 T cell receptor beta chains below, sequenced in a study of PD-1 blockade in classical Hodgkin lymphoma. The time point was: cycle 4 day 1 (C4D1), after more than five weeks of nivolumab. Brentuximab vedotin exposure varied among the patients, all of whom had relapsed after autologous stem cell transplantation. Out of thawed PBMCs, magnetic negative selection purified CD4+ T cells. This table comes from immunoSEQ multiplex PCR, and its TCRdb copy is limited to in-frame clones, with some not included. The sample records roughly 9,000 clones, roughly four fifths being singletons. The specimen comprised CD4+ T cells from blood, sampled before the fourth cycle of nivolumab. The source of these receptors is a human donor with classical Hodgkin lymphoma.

CDR3 bases: TGCAGCGTTGAGGGACAGGGTCCCGGGGAGCTGTTTTTT. Translation gives CSVEGQGPGELFF. This chain uses TRBV29-1 with TRBJ2-2; 9 bases agree with TRBD1. The germline gives CDR1 SQVTM, CDR2 ANQGSEA. The V segment lost 3 bases and the J segment 6 bases; nucleotides outside the gene matches: 2. CDR3 size: 13 residues.

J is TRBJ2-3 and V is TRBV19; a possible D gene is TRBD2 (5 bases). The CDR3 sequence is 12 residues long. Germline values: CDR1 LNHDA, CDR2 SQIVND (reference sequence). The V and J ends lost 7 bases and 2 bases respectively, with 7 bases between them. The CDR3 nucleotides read TGTGCCAGTACCCGGGACACAGATACGCAGTATTTT. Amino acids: CASTRDTDTQYF.

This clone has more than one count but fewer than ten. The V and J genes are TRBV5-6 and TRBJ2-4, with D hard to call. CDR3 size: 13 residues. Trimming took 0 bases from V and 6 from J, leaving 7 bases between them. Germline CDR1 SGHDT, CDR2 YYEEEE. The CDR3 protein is CASSLEQRNIQYF. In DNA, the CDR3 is TGTGCCAGCAGCTTGGAACAGAGAAACATTCAGTACTTC.

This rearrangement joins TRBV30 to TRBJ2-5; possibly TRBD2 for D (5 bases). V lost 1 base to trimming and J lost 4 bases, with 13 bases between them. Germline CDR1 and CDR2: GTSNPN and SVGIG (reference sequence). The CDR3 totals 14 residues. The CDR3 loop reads CAWSAGLAGETQYF. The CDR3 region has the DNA TGTGCCTGGAGTGCGGGCCTGGCGGGAGAGACCCAGTACTTC.

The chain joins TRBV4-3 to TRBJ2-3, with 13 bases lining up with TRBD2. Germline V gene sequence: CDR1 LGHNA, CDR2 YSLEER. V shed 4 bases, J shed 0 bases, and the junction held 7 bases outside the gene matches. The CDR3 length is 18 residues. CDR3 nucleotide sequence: TGCGCCAGCAGCCCCGGGACTAGCGGGGCCCTTAGCACAGATACGCAGTATTTT. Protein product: CASSPGTSGALSTDTQYF.

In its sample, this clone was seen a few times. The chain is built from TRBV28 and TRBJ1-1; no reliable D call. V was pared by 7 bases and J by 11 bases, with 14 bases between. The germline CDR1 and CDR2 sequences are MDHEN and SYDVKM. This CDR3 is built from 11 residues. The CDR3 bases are TGTGCCAGCATGACTGGGTTGGTTGCTTTCTTT. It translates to CASMTGLVAFF.

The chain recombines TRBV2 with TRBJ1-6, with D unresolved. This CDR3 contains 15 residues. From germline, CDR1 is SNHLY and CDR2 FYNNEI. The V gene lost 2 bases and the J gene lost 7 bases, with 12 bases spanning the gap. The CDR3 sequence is CASSEYGRWNSPLHF. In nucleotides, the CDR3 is TGTGCCAGCAGTGAATATGGCAGGTGGAATTCACCCCTCCACTTT.

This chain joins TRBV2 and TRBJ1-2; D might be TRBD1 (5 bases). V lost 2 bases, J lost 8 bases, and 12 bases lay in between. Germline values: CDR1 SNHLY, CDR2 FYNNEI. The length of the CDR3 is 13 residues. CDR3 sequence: CASSELRGGGYTF. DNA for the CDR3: TGTGCCAGCAGTGAATTAAGGGGAGGCGGCTACACCTTC.

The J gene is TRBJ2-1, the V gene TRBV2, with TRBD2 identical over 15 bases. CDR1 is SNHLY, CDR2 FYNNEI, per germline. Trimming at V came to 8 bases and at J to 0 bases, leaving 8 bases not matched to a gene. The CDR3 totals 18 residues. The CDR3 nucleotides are TGTGCCAGCTCGGGACTAGCGGGGGGCCTGAGCTCCTACAATGAGCAGTTCTTC. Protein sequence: CASSGLAGGLSSYNEQFF.

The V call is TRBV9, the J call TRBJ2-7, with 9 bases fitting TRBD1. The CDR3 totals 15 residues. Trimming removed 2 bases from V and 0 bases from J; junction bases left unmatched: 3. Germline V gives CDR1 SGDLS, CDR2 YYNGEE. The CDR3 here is CASSVTGQGSYEQYF. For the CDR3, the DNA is TGTGCCAGCAGCGTTACGGGACAGGGCTCCTACGAGCAGTACTTC. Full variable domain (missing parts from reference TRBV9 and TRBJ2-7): DSGVTQTPKHLITATGQRVTLRCSPRSGDLSVYWYQQSLDQGLQFLIQYYNGEERAKGNILERFSAQQFPDLHSELNLSSLELGDSALYFCASSVTGQGSYEQYFGPGTRLTVT.

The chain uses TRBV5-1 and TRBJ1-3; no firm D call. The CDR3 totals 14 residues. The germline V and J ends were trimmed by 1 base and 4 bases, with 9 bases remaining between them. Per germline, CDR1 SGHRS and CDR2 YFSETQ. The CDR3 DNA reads TGCGCCAGCAGCTTGCCGGACGCGGGAAACACCATATATTTT. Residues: CASSLPDAGNTIYF. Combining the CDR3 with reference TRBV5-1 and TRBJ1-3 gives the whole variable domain KAGVTQTPRYLIKTRGQQVTLSCSPISGHRSVSWYQQTPGQGLQFLFEYFSETQRNKGNFPGRFSGRQFSNSRSEMNVSTLELGDSALYLCASSLPDAGNTIYFGEGSWLTVV.

The CDR3 bases are TGTGCCAGCAAGCGGTTCGGGTCGGGAGGCTACACCTTC. It encodes CASKRFGSGGYTF. V and J are TRBV6-6 and TRBJ1-2; no clear D gene. Trimming removed 7 bases from V and 8 bases from J, with 17 bases in between. The CDR3 spans 13 residues. Germline V CDR1 and CDR2: MNHNY, SVGAGI (reference sequence).

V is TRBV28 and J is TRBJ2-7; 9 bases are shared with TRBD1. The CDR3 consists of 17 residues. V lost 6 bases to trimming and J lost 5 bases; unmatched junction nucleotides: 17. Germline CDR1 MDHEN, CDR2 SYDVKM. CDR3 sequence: CASRWWSGTGSGNEQYF. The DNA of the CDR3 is TGTGCCAGCAGATGGTGGTCAGGGACAGGGAGTGGGAACGAGCAGTACTTC.

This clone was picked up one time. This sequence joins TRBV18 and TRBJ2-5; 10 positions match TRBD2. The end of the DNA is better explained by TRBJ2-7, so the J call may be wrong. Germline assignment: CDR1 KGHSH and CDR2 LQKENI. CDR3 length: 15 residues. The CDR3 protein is CASSQRSGGAYEQYF. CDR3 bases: TGTGCCAGCTCCCAGAGGAGCGGGGGGGCCTACGAGCAGTACTTC.

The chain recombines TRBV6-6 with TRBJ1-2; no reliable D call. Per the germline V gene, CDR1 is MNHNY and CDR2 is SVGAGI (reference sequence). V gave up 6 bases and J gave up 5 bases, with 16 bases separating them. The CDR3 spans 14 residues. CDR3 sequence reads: CASSEKVPPYGYTF. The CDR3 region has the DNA TGTGCCAGCAGCGAGAAAGTTCCCCCTTATGGCTACACCTTC.

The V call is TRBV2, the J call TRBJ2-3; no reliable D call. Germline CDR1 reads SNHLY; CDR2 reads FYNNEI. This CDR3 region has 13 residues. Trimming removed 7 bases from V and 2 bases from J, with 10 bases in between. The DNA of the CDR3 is TGTGCCAGCAACCCGACTTTCACAGATACGCAGTATTTT. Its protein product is CASNPTFTDTQYF.

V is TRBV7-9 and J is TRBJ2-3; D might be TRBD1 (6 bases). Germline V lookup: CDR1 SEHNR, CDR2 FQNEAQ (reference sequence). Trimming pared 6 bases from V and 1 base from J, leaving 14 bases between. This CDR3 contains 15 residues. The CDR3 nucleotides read TGTGCCAGCAGTCCGTTGGGGGCGCGCACAGATACGCAGTATTTT. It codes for CASSPLGARTDTQYF. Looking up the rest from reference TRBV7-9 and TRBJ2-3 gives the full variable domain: DTGVSQNPRHKITKRGQNVTFRCDPISEHNRLYWYRQTLGQGPEFLTYFQNEAQLEKSRLLSDRFSAERPKGSFSTLEIQRTEQGDSAMYLCASSPLGARTDTQYFGPGTRLTVL.

The CDR3 loop is CASSPGTVEAFF. The CDR3 nucleotides read TGCGCCAGCAGCCCGGGGACAGTAGAAGCTTTCTTT. The V gene is TRBV5-1, the J gene TRBJ1-1; 7 positions match TRBD1. The V segment lost 4 bases and the J segment 8 bases; nucleotides outside the gene matches: 5. Germline V gene sequence: CDR1 SGHRS, CDR2 YFSETQ. CDR3 length: 12 residues.

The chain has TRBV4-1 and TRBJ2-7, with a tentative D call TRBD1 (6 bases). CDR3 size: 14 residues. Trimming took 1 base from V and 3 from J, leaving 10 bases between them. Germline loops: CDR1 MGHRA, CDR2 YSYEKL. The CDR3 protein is CASSQGTVGYEQYF. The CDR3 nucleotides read TGCGCCAGCAGCCAAGGGACAGTAGGCTACGAGCAGTACTTC.

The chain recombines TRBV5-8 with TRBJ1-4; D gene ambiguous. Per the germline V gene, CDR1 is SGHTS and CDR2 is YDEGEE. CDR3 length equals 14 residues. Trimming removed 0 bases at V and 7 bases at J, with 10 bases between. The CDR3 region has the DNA TGTGCCAGCAGCTTGGGACCCTGGAGTGAAAAACTGTTTTTT. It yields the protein CASSLGPWSEKLFF.

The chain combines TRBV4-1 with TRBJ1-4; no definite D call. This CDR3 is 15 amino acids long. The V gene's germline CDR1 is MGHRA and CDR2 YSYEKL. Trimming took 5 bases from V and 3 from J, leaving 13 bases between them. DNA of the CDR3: TGCGCCAGCAGCTCAAGGAGCGAATCTAATGAAAAACTGTTTTTT. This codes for CASSSRSESNEKLFF.

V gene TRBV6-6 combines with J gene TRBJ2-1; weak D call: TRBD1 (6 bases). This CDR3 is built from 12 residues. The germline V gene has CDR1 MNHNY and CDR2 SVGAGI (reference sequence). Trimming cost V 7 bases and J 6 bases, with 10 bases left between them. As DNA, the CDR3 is TGTGCCAGCATTACAGGGAGCAATGAGCAGTTCTTC. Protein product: CASITGSNEQFF.

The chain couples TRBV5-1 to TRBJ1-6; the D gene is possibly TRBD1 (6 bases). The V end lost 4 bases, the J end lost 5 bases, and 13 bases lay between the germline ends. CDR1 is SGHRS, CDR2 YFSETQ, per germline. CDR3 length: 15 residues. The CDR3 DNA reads TGCGCCAGCAGCCTGGACAGAATAGATAATTCACCCCTCCACTTT. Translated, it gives CASSLDRIDNSPLHF.

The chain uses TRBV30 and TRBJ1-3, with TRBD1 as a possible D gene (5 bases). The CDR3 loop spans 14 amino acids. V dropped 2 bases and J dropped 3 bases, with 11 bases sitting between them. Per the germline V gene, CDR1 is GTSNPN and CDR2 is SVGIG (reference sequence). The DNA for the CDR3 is TGTGCCTGGAGTAAGGGGTTGGGTGGAAACACCATATATTTT. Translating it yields CAWSKGLGGNTIYF.

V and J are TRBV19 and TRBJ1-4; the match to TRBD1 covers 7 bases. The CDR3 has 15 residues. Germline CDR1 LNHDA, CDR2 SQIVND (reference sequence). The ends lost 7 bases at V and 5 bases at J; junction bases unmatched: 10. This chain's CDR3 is CASNLLRDSNEKLFF. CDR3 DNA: TGTGCCAGTAATCTTCTCCGGGACAGCAATGAAAAACTGTTTTTT.

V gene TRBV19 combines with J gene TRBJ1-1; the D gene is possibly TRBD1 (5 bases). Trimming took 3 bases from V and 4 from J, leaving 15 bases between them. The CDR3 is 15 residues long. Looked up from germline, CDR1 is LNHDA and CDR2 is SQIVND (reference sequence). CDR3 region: CASSIQLGVSTEAFF. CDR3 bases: TGTGCCAGTAGTATTCAGCTAGGGGTTAGCACTGAAGCTTTCTTT.

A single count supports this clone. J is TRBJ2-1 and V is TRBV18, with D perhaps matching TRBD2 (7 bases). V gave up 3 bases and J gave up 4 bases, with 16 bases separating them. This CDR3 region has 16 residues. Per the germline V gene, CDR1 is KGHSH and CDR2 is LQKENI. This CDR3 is CASSPQEGGGYNEQFF. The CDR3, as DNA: TGTGCCAGCTCACCGCAAGAGGGGGGGGGATACAATGAGCAGTTCTTC.

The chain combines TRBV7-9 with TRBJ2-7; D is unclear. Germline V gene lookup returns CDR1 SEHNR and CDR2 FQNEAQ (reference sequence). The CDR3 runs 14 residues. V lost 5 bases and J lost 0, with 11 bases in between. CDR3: CASSLGGASYEQYF. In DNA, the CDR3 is TGTGCCAGCAGCCTCGGCGGCGCCTCCTACGAGCAGTACTTC. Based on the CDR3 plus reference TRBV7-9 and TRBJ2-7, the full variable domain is DTGVSQNPRHKITKRGQNVTFRCDPISEHNRLYWYRQTLGQGPEFLTYFQNEAQLEKSRLLSDRFSAERPKGSFSTLEIQRTEQGDSAMYLCASSLGGASYEQYFGPGTRLTVT.

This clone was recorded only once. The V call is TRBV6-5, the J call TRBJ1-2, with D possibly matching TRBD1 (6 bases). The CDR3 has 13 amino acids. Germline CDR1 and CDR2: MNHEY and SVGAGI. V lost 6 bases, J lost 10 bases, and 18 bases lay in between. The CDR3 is CASSSPGDTLYTF. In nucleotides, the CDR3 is TGTGCCAGCAGCTCACCGGGGGACACCCTCTACACCTTC.